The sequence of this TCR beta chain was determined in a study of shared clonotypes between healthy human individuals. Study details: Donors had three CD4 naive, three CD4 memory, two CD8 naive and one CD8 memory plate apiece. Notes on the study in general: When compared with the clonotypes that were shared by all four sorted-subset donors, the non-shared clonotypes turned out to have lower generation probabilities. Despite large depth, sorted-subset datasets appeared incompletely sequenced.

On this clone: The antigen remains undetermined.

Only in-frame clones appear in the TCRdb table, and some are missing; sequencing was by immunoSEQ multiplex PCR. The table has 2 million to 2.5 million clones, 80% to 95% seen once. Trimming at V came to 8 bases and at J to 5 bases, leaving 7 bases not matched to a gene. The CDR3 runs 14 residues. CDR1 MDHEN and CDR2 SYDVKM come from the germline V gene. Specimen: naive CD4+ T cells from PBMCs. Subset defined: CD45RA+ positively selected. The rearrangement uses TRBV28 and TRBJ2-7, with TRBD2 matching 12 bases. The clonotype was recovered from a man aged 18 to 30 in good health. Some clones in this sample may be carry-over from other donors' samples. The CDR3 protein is CASQTSGSRDEQYF. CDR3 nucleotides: TGTGCCAGCCAGACTAGCGGGAGTAGAGACGAGCAGTACTTC. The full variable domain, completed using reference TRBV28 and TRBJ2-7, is DVKVTQSSRYLVKRTGEKVFLECVQDMDHENMFWYRQDPGLGLRLIYFSYDVKMKEKGDIPEGYSVSREKKERFSLILESASTNQTSMYLCASQTSGSRDEQYFGPGTRLTVT.